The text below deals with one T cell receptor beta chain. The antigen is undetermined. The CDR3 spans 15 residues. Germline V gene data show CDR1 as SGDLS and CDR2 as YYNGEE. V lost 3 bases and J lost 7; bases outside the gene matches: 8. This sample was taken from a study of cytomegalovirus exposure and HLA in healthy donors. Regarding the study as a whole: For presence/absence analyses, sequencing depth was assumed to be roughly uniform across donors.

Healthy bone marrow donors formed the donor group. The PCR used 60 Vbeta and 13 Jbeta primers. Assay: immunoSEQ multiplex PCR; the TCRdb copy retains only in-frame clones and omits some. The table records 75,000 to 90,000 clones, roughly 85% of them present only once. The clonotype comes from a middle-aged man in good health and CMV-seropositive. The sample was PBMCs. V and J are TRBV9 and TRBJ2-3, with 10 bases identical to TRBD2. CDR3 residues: CASSASGRAGHTQYF. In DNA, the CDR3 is TGTGCCAGCAGCGCGAGCGGGAGGGCCGGACATACGCAGTATTTT.